The clone carrying this T cell receptor beta chain was seen more than once but under ten times. No antigen is known for it. From RNA, the CDR3 regions of TCR beta chains were amplified and sequenced. First-round RT-PCR with HTBI primers preceded a second-round multiplex PCR. MiXCR was run by TCRdb on the multiplex PCR reads, yielding one entry per CDR3 protein. This sample carries around 1.1 million distinct CDR3 sequences, less than 45% of them seen once, and the ten largest clones take around 10%. This entry belongs to a study of Graves' ophthalmopathy and Graves' hyperthyroidism. The overall study: Hyperthyroidism was classified as stable if no ophthalmopathy occurred within 18 months of follow-up.

Aged 18 to 65, hyperthyroidism patients had been newly diagnosed, with under 2 months' duration. Establishment of the diagnosis relied upon clinical symptoms, serum thyroxine, TRAb, thyroid ultrasound and orbital computed tomography. With 10 bases clipped from V and 4 bases from J, the junction kept 16 bases outside the gene matches. The CDR3 has 18 amino acids. Germline CDR1 is ENHRY and CDR2 is SYGVKD. General study results and limits: The blood repertoire also included most expanded thyroid clonotypes above 0.001 frequency.

The origin of this receptor is an adult man with Graves' hyperthyroidism. V usage is TRBV10-3 and J usage is TRBJ2-7, with 16 nucleotides matching TRBD2. The sequencing input was peripheral blood or thyroid tissue (not recorded which). This chain's CDR3 is CASSPGTSGRAPLYEQYF. The CDR3 bases are TGTGCCAGCAGCCCCGGGACTAGCGGGAGGGCCCCTTTGTACGAGCAGTACTTC.